This TCR beta chain was retrieved from a study of T cells in localized non-small cell lung cancer. Study results and limitations: Higher adjacent-lung clonality was associated with shorter survival. Tumor showed lower T cell clonality than uninvolved adjacent lung, where it was highest.

This CDR3 has 13 amino acids. Looked up from germline, CDR1 is SGHDT and CDR2 is YYEEEE. V lost 0 bases, J lost 5 bases, and 8 bases lay in between. This clone was counted only a few times. Its specificity is unknown. The repertoire was sequenced with immunoSEQ multiplex PCR; TCRdb's copy has only in-frame clones and lacks some. In the table there are about 77,000 clones, around nine tenths of which are singletons. This specimen was peripheral blood, taken before any cancer treatment. The source of this sequence is a woman aged 35 to 75 with stage I squamous cell lung carcinoma. V and J are TRBV5-6 and TRBJ1-2; TRBD1 might be the D (5 bases). The CDR3, as DNA: TGTGCCAGCAGCTTGGAGACAGCGTATGGCTACACCTTC. Residues: CASSLETAYGYTF.